This T cell receptor beta chain came from a study of blood T cells in healthy people across ages. V was clipped by 5 bases and J by 0 bases, with 16 bases between them. This CDR3 has 16 amino acids. Germline lookup yields CDR1 SGHRS and CDR2 YFSETQ. Primers used in a second PCR of about 7 to 12 cycles were a sample-barcoded 5' primer and a J-beta primer mix. TCRdb itself ran the 5' RACE reads through MiXCR, one entry per CDR3 protein. The repertoire holds roughly 410,000 distinct CDR3 sequences, 45% to 60% seen once, with under 60% in the top ten. V usage is TRBV5-1 and J usage is TRBJ2-3; TRBD1 is a possible D gene (6 bases). The source is a man in his sixties in good health. Source material: blood. The CDR3 bases are TGCGCCAGCAGTGATTCGCTCAGGGGAAGCACAGATACGCAGTATTTT. Protein product: CASSDSLRGSTDTQYF.